This T cell receptor (beta chain) was sequenced in a study of T cell repertoires in cytomegalovirus infection. Turning to the study itself: Matching HLA type, along with CMV infection, was indicated by public TCR beta signatures. Whole-study findings and limits: Dominant in the ex vivo response were TCR beta clonotypes restricted by HLA-C and specific for CMV. Identification of carriers of CMV plus the relevant HLA was achieved through cumulative public TCR beta family frequency.

In the case of this clonotype: Its antigen is undetermined.

TCRdb reanalysed the reads using MiXCR and keeps one entry per CDR3 protein. The data show 150,000 to 200,000 distinct CDR3 sequences, with around 20% seen just once and less than 3% held by the top ten. The CDR3 runs to 18 residues. Looked up from germline, CDR1 is MNHEY and CDR2 is SVGEGT. With V trimmed by 6 bases and J by 0 bases, 9 bases remained unmatched. The clonotype was recovered from a human donor in good health (CMV status not recorded). Some clones in this sample may be carry-over from other donors' samples. The sample consisted of PBMCs. This sequence joins TRBV6-2 or TRBV6-3 and TRBJ2-1; TRBD2 agrees at 12 bases. As DNA, the CDR3 is TGTGCCAGCAGCAGGACTAGCGGGACACCATTCTCCTACAATGAGCAGTTCTTC. Protein product: CASSRTSGTPFSYNEQFF.